The 26 T cell receptor beta chains presented below share a single source sample, sequenced in a study of shared clonotypes between healthy human individuals. Sequencing was performed with immunoSEQ multiplex PCR; in TCRdb, only in-frame clones are kept and a portion is missing. The table shows approximately 2,000,000 clones, with 85% to 95% occurring only once. The source material was naive CD4+ T cells from PBMCs. Regarding subset: CD45RA+ positively selected. Receptors originate from a young man in good health. Some clones in this sample may be carry-over from other donors' samples.

The chain uses TRBV7-8 and TRBJ2-5; weak D call: TRBD1 (6 bases). The CDR3 totals 15 residues. The germline CDR1 and CDR2 sequences are SGHVS and FQNEAQ. Trimming pared 1 base from V and 3 bases from J, leaving 12 bases between. The CDR3 protein is CASSLDTGPEETQYF. CDR3 DNA: TGTGCCAGCAGCTTAGATACAGGGCCCGAAGAGACCCAGTACTTC.

The chain couples TRBV5-8 to TRBJ2-1, with 8 bases that match TRBD2. The germline CDR1 and CDR2 sequences are SGHTS and YDEGEE. V lost 0 bases to trimming and J lost 6 bases; unmatched junction nucleotides: 8. The CDR3 covers 16 residues. The CDR3 protein is CASSLGSAGAPNEQFF. The CDR3 DNA reads as TGTGCCAGCAGCTTGGGTTCAGCGGGAGCACCCAATGAGCAGTTCTTC.

The chain couples TRBV19 to TRBJ2-5, with a possible D match to TRBD2 (6 bases). CDR3 length: 13 amino acids. The germline gives CDR1 LNHDA, CDR2 SQIVND (reference sequence). V was cut by 4 bases and J by 4 bases, with 10 bases left in between. Here the CDR3 DNA reads TGTGCCAGTAGTAAGGAGGGATTAGAGACCCAGTACTTC. Its translation: CASSKEGLETQYF.

The chain links TRBV5-1 to TRBJ1-2, with 7 bases fitting TRBD1. The CDR3 runs 16 residues. Per germline, CDR1 SGHRS and CDR2 YFSETQ. V trimming: 0 bases; J trimming: 4 bases; junction bases outside the gene matches: 9. The CDR3 loop reads CASSLAPGQTFYGYTF. For the CDR3, the DNA is TGCGCCAGCAGCTTGGCTCCGGGACAGACCTTCTATGGCTACACCTTC.

This chain uses TRBV18 with TRBJ1-2; perhaps TRBD1 as D (5 bases). Trimming left V 5 bases short and J 8 bases short, with 15 bases between. This CDR3 is 13 amino acids long. Looked up from germline, CDR1 is KGHSH and CDR2 is LQKENI. CDR3 residues: CASSSDLSGGYTF. The CDR3 region has the DNA TGTGCCAGCTCATCTGACCTCTCAGGGGGCTACACCTTC.

The V call is TRBV5-8, the J call TRBJ1-2; D remains ambiguous. Trimming removed 6 bases at V and 3 bases at J, with 15 bases between. The CDR3 spans 14 residues. Germline assignment: CDR1 SGHTS and CDR2 YDEGEE. The CDR3 region is CASNLYFRDYGYTF. The DNA for the CDR3 is TGTGCCAGCAACCTATACTTCCGTGACTATGGCTACACCTTC.

As for this clone: Other DNA sequences from this sample encode an identical CDR3 as well. The chain combines TRBV28 with TRBJ2-7, with 9 bases matching TRBD2. The CDR3 runs to 15 residues. The germline CDR1 and CDR2 sequences are MDHEN and SYDVKM. J gave up 2 bases and V 0 bases, and 2 bases lay outside the gene matches. The CDR3 reads CASSLWTSGTYEQYF. In nucleotides, the CDR3 is TGTGCCAGCAGTTTATGGACTAGCGGCACCTACGAGCAGTACTTC.

The chain recombines TRBV29-1 with TRBJ2-5, with D unclear. Trimming stripped 6 bases from V and 3 bases from J, with 14 bases between. CDR3 size: 13 residues. Per the germline V gene, CDR1 is SQVTM and CDR2 is ANQGSEA. CDR3 in amino acids: CSVVHAAEETQYF. CDR3 nucleotides: TGCAGCGTCGTTCATGCGGCGGAAGAGACCCAGTACTTC.

J is TRBJ2-1 and V is TRBV4-3; tentative D call: TRBD1 (5 bases). V dropped 0 bases and J dropped 4 bases, with 13 bases sitting between them. This CDR3 is built from 16 residues. Germline assignment: CDR1 LGHNA and CDR2 YSLEER. CDR3 DNA: TGCGCCAGCAGCCAAGATTTCAGACAGCGTTACAATGAGCAGTTCTTC. Encoded protein: CASSQDFRQRYNEQFF.

The CDR3: CASPNEKLFF. The CDR3 DNA is TGCGCCAGCCCTAATGAAAAACTGTTTTTT. The chain employs TRBV23-1 and TRBJ1-4; D is uncertain. TRBV23-1 qualifies as an ORF whose function is uncertain. With 8 bases removed from V and 3 bases from J, the gap between germline ends came to 1 base. The CDR3 extends over 10 amino acids.

The chain carries TRBV29-1 and TRBJ2-5, with D tentatively TRBD2 (5 bases). Per germline, CDR1 SQVTM and CDR2 ANQGSEA. This CDR3 is 10 amino acids long. CDR3 sequence: CRRRQETQYF. In nucleotides, the CDR3 is TGCCGGAGGCGGCAAGAGACCCAGTACTTC.

Concerning this clone itself: Other DNA sequences in this sample translate to the same CDR3. The rearrangement links TRBV28 to TRBJ1-4; 10 positions agree with TRBD1. CDR1 MDHEN and CDR2 SYDVKM come from the germline V gene. V was clipped by 6 bases and J by 7 bases; unmatched bases: 5. The length of the CDR3 is 14 residues. The CDR3 bases are TGTGCCAGCAGAAGACAGGGGGCCGGTGAAAAACTGTTTTTT. Its protein is CASRRQGAGEKLFF.

For this clone: Other DNA sequences in this specimen translate into the identical CDR3. The chain links TRBV5-1 to TRBJ2-5; D unclear. Per germline, CDR1 SGHRS and CDR2 YFSETQ. There are 14 residues in the CDR3. V lost 0 bases and J lost 1, with 7 bases in between. The CDR3 DNA reads TGCGCCAGCAGCTTGGTCGCAACCCAAGAGACCCAGTACTTC. Translating it yields CASSLVATQETQYF.

This clone was recorded once. The chain uses TRBV28 and TRBJ2-5, with TRBD1 matching over 7 bases. This CDR3 is built from 15 residues. Germline V lookup: CDR1 MDHEN, CDR2 SYDVKM. J lost 5 bases, V lost 5 bases, and 11 bases had no gene match. CDR3 residues: CASSPNDRDSETQYF. CDR3 nucleotide sequence: TGTGCCAGCAGTCCGAACGACAGGGATTCGGAGACCCAGTACTTC.

This clone is a singleton in its sample. V gene TRBV7-9 combines with J gene TRBJ2-7; D perhaps matches TRBD1 (5 bases). The CDR3 runs 16 residues. Trimming pared 2 bases from V and 0 bases from J, leaving 14 bases between. Germline V gene sequence: CDR1 SEHNR, CDR2 FQNEAQ (reference sequence). DNA of the CDR3: TGTGCCAGCAGCTTAAAAAGGACACCGAGCTCCTACGAGCAGTACTTC. Amino acids: CASSLKRTPSSYEQYF. Full variable domain (missing parts from reference TRBV7-9 and TRBJ2-7): DTGVSQNPRHKITKRGQNVTFRCDPISEHNRLYWYRQTLGQGPEFLTYFQNEAQLEKSRLLSDRFSAERPKGSFSTLEIQRTEQGDSAMYLCASSLKRTPSSYEQYFGPGTRLTVT.

With regard to this clone: Additional DNA sequences in this sample encode the identical CDR3. The genes are TRBV28 and TRBJ1-4; D gene uncertain. The CDR3 sequence is 12 residues long. The germline V gene has CDR1 MDHEN and CDR2 SYDVKM. V was pared by 6 bases and J by 7 bases, with 9 bases between. Here the CDR3 reads CASSLIGEKLFF. In DNA, the CDR3 is TGTGCCAGCAGCCTAATTGGTGAAAAACTGTTTTTT.

This chain links TRBV28 with TRBJ1-1, with D hard to call. The CDR3 is 14 residues long. CDR1 and CDR2 (germline): MDHEN, SYDVKM. Trimming pared 7 bases from V and 5 bases from J, leaving 17 bases between. In DNA form, the CDR3 reads TGTGCCAGCACCCCTCGCGTCGGGAGGACTGAAGCTTTCTTT. This sequence encodes CASTPRVGRTEAFF.

The chain employs TRBV7-6 and TRBJ2-2, with D tentatively TRBD1 or TRBD2 (5 bases each). Trimming left V 5 bases short and J 3 bases short, with 13 bases between. In germline, CDR1 is SGHVS, CDR2 FNYEAQ. The CDR3 spans 15 residues. This CDR3 reads CASSHRRGDTGELFF. As DNA, the CDR3 is TGTGCCAGCAGCCACAGGCGAGGGGACACCGGGGAGCTGTTTTTT.

This clone is a singleton in its sample. This chain joins TRBV5-1 and TRBJ1-4, with D uncertain. CDR1 is SGHRS and CDR2 is YFSETQ in the germline V gene. Trimming took 4 bases from V and 3 from J, leaving 13 bases between them. This CDR3 has 15 residues. The DNA for the CDR3 is TGCGCCAGCAGCCCCAGTGGTGGACCTAATGAAAAACTGTTTTTT. Translated, it gives CASSPSGGPNEKLFF.

As for this clone: Different DNA sequences within this sample yield the same CDR3. This chain links TRBV4-1 with TRBJ2-7; D assignment may be TRBD1 or TRBD2 (5 bases each). Germline CDR1 is MGHRA and CDR2 is YSYEKL. The CDR3 extends over 13 amino acids. The V gene lost 4 bases and the J gene lost 7 bases, with 14 bases spanning the gap. DNA for the CDR3: TGCGCCAGCAGCCTCCGGGACCGCGAGGAGCAGTACTTC. It encodes CASSLRDREEQYF.

As concerns this clone: Other DNA sequences in the same sample also yield this CDR3. This chain connects TRBV18 to TRBJ2-7; 11 nucleotides match TRBD1. Germline V gives CDR1 KGHSH, CDR2 LQKENI. The V and J ends lost 3 bases and 7 bases, in that order; junction bases with no gene match: 5. This CDR3 spans 14 amino acids. CDR3 region: CASSPRDRGGEQYF. The CDR3 coding sequence is TGTGCCAGCTCACCCCGGGACAGGGGGGGAGAGCAGTACTTC.

This clone was seen a single time. The rearrangement uses TRBV14 and TRBJ2-2; perhaps TRBD2 as D (5 bases). Germline CDR1 reads SGHDN; CDR2 reads FVKESK. V lost 4 bases and J lost 1, with 19 bases in between. This CDR3 is 18 amino acids long. The CDR3 reads CASSRNPGRGGNTGELFF. DNA of the CDR3: TGTGCCAGCAGCCGTAACCCCGGTCGTGGAGGGAACACCGGGGAGCTGTTTTTT.

The chain has TRBV6-1 and TRBJ2-7, with TRBD2 identical over 13 bases. Losses at the gene ends were 4 bases for V and 7 bases for J; bases not matched to a gene: 10. Per germline, CDR1 MNHNS and CDR2 SASEGT. The CDR3 contains 16 residues. CDR3 loop: CASSAEGTSGAREQYF. Written as DNA, the CDR3 is TGTGCCAGCAGTGCGGAGGGGACTAGCGGGGCCCGGGAGCAGTACTTC.

This rearrangement joins TRBV19 to TRBJ1-3; D is perhaps TRBD1 (6 bases). There are 13 residues in the CDR3. Looked up from germline, CDR1 is LNHDA and CDR2 is SQIVND (reference sequence). Between the trimmed V and J ends, which lost 6 bases and 8 bases, there was a span of 14 bases. The CDR3 DNA reads TGTGCCAGTAGACAGGGAAATAAGGACACCATATATTTT. This encodes CASRQGNKDTIYF.

The chain is built from TRBV9 and TRBJ2-5; a weak D match, TRBD2 (6 bases). There are 15 residues in the CDR3. V was clipped by 2 bases and J by 1 base, with 12 bases between them. The germline V gene has CDR1 SGDLS and CDR2 YYNGEE. In DNA, the CDR3 is TGTGCCAGCAGCGTTAGCTTCGGGGGCCAAGAGACCCAGTACTTC. Protein sequence: CASSVSFGGQETQYF.

The CDR3 sequence is CASSPNVRDSPNMANEKLFF. CDR3 coding DNA: TGTGCCAGCTCACCGAACGTAAGAGACAGCCCGAACATGGCTAATGAAAAACTGTTTTTT. This chain links TRBV18 with TRBJ1-4; the D gene is possibly TRBD1 (5 bases). This CDR3 is built from 20 residues. The V and J ends lost 3 bases and 3 bases respectively, with 26 bases between them. Germline V gene data show CDR1 as KGHSH and CDR2 as LQKENI.